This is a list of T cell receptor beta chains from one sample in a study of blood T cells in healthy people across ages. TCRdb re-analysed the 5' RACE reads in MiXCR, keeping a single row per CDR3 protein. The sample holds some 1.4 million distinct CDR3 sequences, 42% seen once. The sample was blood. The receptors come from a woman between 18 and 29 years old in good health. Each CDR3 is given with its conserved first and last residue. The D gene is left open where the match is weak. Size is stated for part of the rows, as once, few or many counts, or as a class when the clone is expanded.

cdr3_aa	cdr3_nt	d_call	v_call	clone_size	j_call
CSAEDSLNGAFF	TGCAGTGCTGAGGACAGCTTAAACGGGGCTTTCTTT	NA	TRBV20-1	once	TRBJ1-1
CASHRDGTGSGDEQFF	TGTGCCAGCCATCGGGACGGGACAGGGAGCGGCGATGAGCAGTTCTTC	TRBD1	TRBV27	NA	TRBJ2-1
CSARDLGWYQETQYF	TGCAGTGCTAGAGATCTAGGGTGGTACCAAGAGACCCAGTACTTC	NA	TRBV20-1	few	TRBJ2-5
CASSPAPFGGTDTQYF	TGTGCCAGCAGCCCAGCTCCTTTCGGGGGCACAGATACGCAGTATTTT	NA	TRBV7-2	NA	TRBJ2-3
CSVEKQQTQYF	TGCAGCGTTGAGAAACAACAGACCCAGTACTTC	NA	TRBV29-1	once	TRBJ2-5
CSARAGGRSYNSPLHF	TGCAGTGCTAGGGCGGGGGGCCGCTCCTATAATTCACCCCTCCACTTT	NA	TRBV20-1	NA	TRBJ1-6
CASSRIPDPGRNEQFF	TGTGCCAGCAGCCGAATCCCGGACCCGGGCAGAAATGAGCAGTTCTTC	NA	TRBV7-9	NA	TRBJ2-1
CASSAPGRGAVFLGQTEETQYF	TGTGCCAGCAGTGCCCCTGGGCGGGGGGCGGTGTTTTTAGGCCAAACAGAAGAGACCCAGTACTTC	TRBD2	TRBV6-1	NA	TRBJ2-5
CASKSSRRPSETQYF	TGTGCCAGCAAAAGTTCGCGGAGGCCGTCAGAGACCCAGTACTTC	NA	TRBV27	NA	TRBJ2-5
CATSDFKIGYTF	TGTGCCACCAGTGATTTCAAGATCGGCTACACCTTC	NA	TRBV24-1	NA	TRBJ1-2
CASGVWNYNEQFF	TGTGCCAGCGGAGTCTGGAACTACAATGAGCAGTTCTTC	NA	TRBV6-2/TRBV6-3	NA	TRBJ2-1
CASSPPPGRTEAFF	TGTGCCAGCAGCCCCCCGCCTGGCAGGACTGAAGCTTTCTTT	NA	TRBV7-9	many	TRBJ1-1
CASGAQGGPYNEQFF	TGTGCCAGCGGGGCCCAGGGGGGACCGTACAATGAGCAGTTCTTC	NA	TRBV12-3/TRBV12-4	NA	TRBJ2-1
CSVEVAGGTGELFF	TGCAGCGTTGAAGTCGCGGGAGGCACCGGGGAGCTGTTTTTT	TRBD2	TRBV29-1	NA	TRBJ2-2
CASSLVWSAPEETQYF	TGTGCCAGCAGCTTAGTATGGTCAGCGCCGGAAGAGACCCAGTACTTC	NA	TRBV7-2	NA	TRBJ2-5
CASSLKASGAIYNEQFF	TGCGCCAGCAGCTTGAAGGCTAGCGGGGCTATCTACAATGAGCAGTTCTTC	TRBD2	TRBV5-1	NA	TRBJ2-1
CASSQSVYLGYTF	TGTGCCAGCAGCCAGTCTGTATACCTTGGCTACACCTTC	NA	TRBV7-2	few	TRBJ1-2
CASSLGAGVNEQYF	TGTGCTAGCAGCTTAGGTGCAGGGGTCAACGAGCAGTACTTC	NA	TRBV7-7	few	TRBJ2-7
CASSLSTSGRDEQYF	TGTGCCAGCAGCTTATCGACTAGCGGGAGGGACGAGCAGTACTTC	TRBD2	TRBV7-6	NA	TRBJ2-7
CSAPRNTEAFF	TGCAGTGCTCCCAGGAACACTGAAGCTTTCTTT	NA	TRBV20-1	few	TRBJ1-1
CASSLDPVVYEQYF	TGTGCCAGCAGTTTAGACCCGGTTGTATACGAGCAGTACTTC	NA	TRBV12-3/TRBV12-4	many	TRBJ2-7
CSVAAADTQYF	TGCAGCGTTGCGGCAGCAGATACGCAGTATTTT	NA	TRBV29-1	few	TRBJ2-3
CASSFSGGNEQFF	TGTGCCAGCAGCTTTTCCGGGGGGAATGAGCAGTTCTTC	TRBD2	TRBV7-9	many	TRBJ2-1
CASSLRTWNQPQHF	TGTGCCAGCAGCCTACGGACGTGGAATCAGCCCCAGCATTTT	NA	TRBV3-1	NA	TRBJ1-5
CASSLEQGALYEQYF	TGCGCCAGCAGCTTGGAACAGGGGGCGCTTTACGAGCAGTACTTC	TRBD1	TRBV5-1	NA	TRBJ2-7
CASSATAGAPRNEQFF	TGCGCCAGCAGTGCCACAGCGGGGGCCCCCAGGAATGAGCAGTTCTTC	TRBD2	TRBV10-2	few	TRBJ2-1
CALTSGGVNEQDF	TGTGCCTTGACTAGCGGGGGAGTTAATGAGCAGGACTTC	TRBD2	TRBV30	once	TRBJ2-7
CASSQQGTVGTDTQYF	TGTGCCAGCAGTCAGCAGGGAACGGTGGGCACAGATACGCAGTATTTT	NA	TRBV7-2	NA	TRBJ2-3
CASSLTGAGGTDTQYF	TGTGCCAGCAGTTTGACAGGGGCCGGGGGCACAGATACGCAGTATTTT	TRBD1	TRBV12-3/TRBV12-4	few	TRBJ2-3